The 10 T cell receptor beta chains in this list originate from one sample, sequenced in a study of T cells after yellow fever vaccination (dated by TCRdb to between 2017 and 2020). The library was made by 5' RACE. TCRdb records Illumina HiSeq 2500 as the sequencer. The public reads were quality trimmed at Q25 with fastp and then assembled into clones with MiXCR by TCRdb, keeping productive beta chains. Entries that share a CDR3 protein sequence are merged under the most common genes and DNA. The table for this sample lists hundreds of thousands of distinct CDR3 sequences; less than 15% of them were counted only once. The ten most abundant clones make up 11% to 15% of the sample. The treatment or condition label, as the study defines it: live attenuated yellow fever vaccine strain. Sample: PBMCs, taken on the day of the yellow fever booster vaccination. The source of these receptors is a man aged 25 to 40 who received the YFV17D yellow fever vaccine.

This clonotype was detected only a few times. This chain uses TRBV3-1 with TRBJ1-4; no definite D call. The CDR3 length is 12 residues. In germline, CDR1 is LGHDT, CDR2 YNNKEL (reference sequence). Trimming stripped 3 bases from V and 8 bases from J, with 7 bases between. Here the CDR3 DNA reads TGTGCCAGCAGCCACGGATCAGAAAAACTGTTTTTT. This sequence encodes CASSHGSEKLFF. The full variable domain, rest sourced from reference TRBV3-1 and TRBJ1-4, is DTAVSQTPKYLVTQMGNDKSIKCEQNLGHDTMYWYKQDSKKFLKIMFSYNNKELIINETVPNRFSPKSPDKAHLNLHINSLELGDSAVYFCASSHGSEKLFFGSGTQLSVL.

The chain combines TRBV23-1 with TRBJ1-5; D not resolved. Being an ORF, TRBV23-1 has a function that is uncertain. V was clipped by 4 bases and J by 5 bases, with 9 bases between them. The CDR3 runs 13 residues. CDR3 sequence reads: CASSRRGHQPQHF. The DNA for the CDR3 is TGCGCCAGCAGTCGACGTGGCCATCAGCCCCAGCATTTT.

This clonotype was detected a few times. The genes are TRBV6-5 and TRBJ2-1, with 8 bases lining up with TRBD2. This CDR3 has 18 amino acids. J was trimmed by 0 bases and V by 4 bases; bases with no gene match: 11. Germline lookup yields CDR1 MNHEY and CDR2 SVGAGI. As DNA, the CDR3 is TGTGCCAGCAGTTCCTTCGGGCAGCGGGGGAGCTCCTACAATGAGCAGTTCTTC. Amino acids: CASSSFGQRGSSYNEQFF.

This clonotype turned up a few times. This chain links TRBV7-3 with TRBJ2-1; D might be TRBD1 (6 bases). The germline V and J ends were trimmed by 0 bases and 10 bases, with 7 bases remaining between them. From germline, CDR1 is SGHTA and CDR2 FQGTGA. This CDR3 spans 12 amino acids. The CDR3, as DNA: TGTGCCAGCAGCTTAACAGGGGGAGAGCAGTTCTTC. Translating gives CASSLTGGEQFF.

The DNA of the CDR3 is TGTGCCAGCAGCTTCCCACTCATCCATGAGCAGTTCTTC. Encoded protein: CASSFPLIHEQFF. The V call is TRBV7-9, the J call TRBJ2-1; no reliable D call. The V gene lost 3 bases and the J gene lost 8 bases, with 11 bases spanning the gap. Per the germline V gene, CDR1 is SEHNR and CDR2 is FQNEAQ (reference sequence). The length of the CDR3 is 13 residues.

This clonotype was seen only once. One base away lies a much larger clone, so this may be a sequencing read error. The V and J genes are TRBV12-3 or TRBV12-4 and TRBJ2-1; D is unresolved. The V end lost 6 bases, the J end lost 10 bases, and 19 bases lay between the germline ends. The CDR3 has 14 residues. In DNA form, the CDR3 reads TGTGCCAGCAGCCTGGAGTTCAGGTGGAAGGAGCAGTTCTTC. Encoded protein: CASSLEFRWKEQFF.

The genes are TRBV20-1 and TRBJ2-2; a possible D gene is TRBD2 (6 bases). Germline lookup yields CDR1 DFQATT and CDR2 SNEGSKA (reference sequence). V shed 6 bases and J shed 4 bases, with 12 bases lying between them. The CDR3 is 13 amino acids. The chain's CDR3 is CSAEGAPTGELFF. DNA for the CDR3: TGCAGTGCGGAGGGAGCGCCCACCGGGGAGCTGTTTTTT.

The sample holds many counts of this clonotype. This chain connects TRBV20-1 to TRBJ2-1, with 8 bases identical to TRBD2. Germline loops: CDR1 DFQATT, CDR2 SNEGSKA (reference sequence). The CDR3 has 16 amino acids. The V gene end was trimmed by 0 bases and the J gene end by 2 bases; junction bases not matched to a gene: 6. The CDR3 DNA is TGCAGTGCTAGAGACCCCCTTAGCGGGACCTACAATGAGCAGTTCTTC. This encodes CSARDPLSGTYNEQFF.

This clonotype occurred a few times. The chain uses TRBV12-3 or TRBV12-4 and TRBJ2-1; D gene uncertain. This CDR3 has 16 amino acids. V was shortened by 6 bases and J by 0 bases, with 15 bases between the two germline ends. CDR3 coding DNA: TGTGCCAGCAGACAAAGCGTGACCTACTCCTACAATGAGCAGTTCTTC. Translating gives CASRQSVTYSYNEQFF.

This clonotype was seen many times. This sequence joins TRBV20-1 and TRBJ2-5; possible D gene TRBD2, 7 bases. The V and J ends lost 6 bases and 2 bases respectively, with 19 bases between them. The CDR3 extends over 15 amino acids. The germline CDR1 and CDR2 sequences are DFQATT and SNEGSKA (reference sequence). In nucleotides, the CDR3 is TGCAGTGCAACCTTGGGGGGGCTCCTTCAAGAGACCCAGTACTTC. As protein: CSATLGGLLQETQYF.